This TCR beta chain was found in a study of blood T cell repertoires in COVID-19. Study background: The origin of the acute and convalescent COVID-19 samples was the United States, Italy and Spain. The cDNA or gDNA used as material had been derived from T cells, B-cell-depleted T cells, or PBMCs.

Authors' processing steps: Using reference gene primer amplification, nucleated cell counts were estimated. Sequenced by immunoSEQ multiplex PCR; TCRdb stores in-frame clones only, minus some. That table furnishes V, J and clone size, whereas the DNA furnished D and trimming. The table lists about 170,000 clones, just under 95% of them singletons. Sequenced: peripheral blood. The receptor's source is a woman aged 45 to 65 with acute or convalescent COVID-19.

CDR3 DNA: TGTGCCAGCGGACTAGCGGGAAACTACGAGCAGTACTTC. This sequence encodes CASGLAGNYEQYF. The chain recombines TRBV7-9 with TRBJ2-7, with 12 bases identical to TRBD2. Germline V gene lookup returns CDR1 SEHNR and CDR2 FQNEAQ (reference sequence). V was pared by 8 bases and J by 3 bases, with 2 bases of the junction left unmatched. The CDR3 loop spans 13 amino acids.